This T cell receptor beta chain was identified in a study of T cells in Graves' hyperthyroidism and ophthalmopathy. The sample holds many counts of this clonotype. Looked up from germline, CDR1 is KGHSH and CDR2 is LQKENI. V lost 0 bases and J 11 bases, leaving 10 bases between the germline ends. The CDR3 is made up of 12 amino acids. The investigators amplified TCR beta CDR3 regions from RNA transcripts. HTBI primers drove first-round RT-PCR of the TCR CDR3. One entry per CDR3 protein, called by TCRdb with MiXCR from the multiplex PCR reads. Among about half a million distinct CDR3 sequences, less than 25% were seen once, and the ten largest hold under 55%.

Specimen: blood. The V call is TRBV18, the J call TRBJ1-1; D remains ambiguous. The clonotype was recovered from a woman in her 70s with Graves' ophthalmopathy. CDR3 amino acids: CASSPPMGFAFF. CDR3 sequence (DNA): TGTGCCAGCTCACCACCGATGGGGTTCGCTTTCTTT.